Below are 28 T cell receptor beta chains sequenced from a single sample in a study of blood T cell repertoires in COVID-19 (TCRdb year 2020). Receptors were amplified or captured by the immunoSEQ multiplex PCR assay. TCRdb mirrors the immuneACCESS table, restricted to in-frame sequences. Some clones are absent from its copies; in checked studies, under half trace to an unresolved V gene, and the reason for the others is unknown. The sample has over 90,000 clones on record, roughly 80% of them singletons. Around 5.2% of the sample belongs to the ten largest clones. Sequencing input: peripheral blood. These TCRs come from a man older than 75 with COVID-19, enrolled during active disease.

This chain links TRBV27 with TRBJ2-7; TRBD1 matches at 10 bases. Trimming took 5 bases from V and 3 from J; bases not matched to a gene: 7. This CDR3 is built from 15 residues. Germline V gene sequence: CDR1 MNHEY, CDR2 SMNVEV (reference sequence). In DNA, the CDR3 is TGTGCCAGCAGTATCGCCGGGACAGGGGTCTACGAGCAGTACTTC. Protein product: CASSIAGTGVYEQYF.

This chain links TRBV11-2 with TRBJ2-7; 9 bases match TRBD1. Germline assignment: CDR1 SGHAT and CDR2 FQNNGV. This CDR3 has 14 residues. The V and J ends lost 5 bases and 2 bases, in that order; junction bases with no gene match: 4. DNA of the CDR3: TGTGCCAGCAGCCGCGGACAGGGGACCTACGAGCAGTACTTC. Its translation is CASSRGQGTYEQYF.

The CDR3 DNA reads as TGCGCCAGCAGCTTGGCCAGGGGCGGCTACCATGGCTACACCTTC. Protein sequence: CASSLARGGYHGYTF. This chain joins TRBV5-1 and TRBJ1-2; D is perhaps TRBD1 (6 bases). CDR3 length: 15 residues. The germline V gene encodes CDR1 SGHRS and CDR2 YFSETQ. V lost 0 bases and J 6 bases, leaving 15 bases between the germline ends.

V usage is TRBV11-2 and J usage is TRBJ2-1; 13 bases line up with TRBD2. This CDR3 has 15 residues. The V gene's germline CDR1 is SGHAT and CDR2 FQNNGV. The junction had 6 bases not matched to a gene; V was cut back by 5 bases and J by 8 bases. CDR3 coding DNA: TGTGCCAGCAGCCAACTAGCGGGGGGGCTGTATGAGCAGTTCTTC. It codes for CASSQLAGGLYEQFF.

The rearrangement joins TRBV6-6 to TRBJ1-5, with D tentatively TRBD1 (6 bases). Germline loops: CDR1 MNHNY, CDR2 SVGAGI (reference sequence). Trimming cost V 8 bases and J 6 bases, with 17 bases left between them. The CDR3 is 14 residues long. This chain's CDR3 is CASAGARKGQPQHF. Here the CDR3 DNA reads TGTGCCAGCGCAGGGGCAAGAAAGGGTCAGCCCCAGCATTTT.

The chain uses TRBV30 and TRBJ1-6; D is unclear. V was trimmed by 3 bases and J by 14 bases, leaving 11 bases between them. This CDR3 has 11 amino acids. The germline V gene has CDR1 GTSNPN and CDR2 SVGIG (reference sequence). Here the CDR3 reads CAWRLAAALHF. The DNA of the CDR3 is TGTGCCTGGAGGCTCGCGGCCGCCCTCCACTTT.

This chain connects TRBV9 to TRBJ2-4, with a tentative D call TRBD1 (6 bases). From germline, CDR1 is SGDLS and CDR2 YYNGEE. CDR3 size: 15 residues. Trimming took off 3 bases at V and 2 bases at J, with 12 bases between the two ends. DNA for the CDR3: TGTGCCAGCAGCGCCCAGGACAGTTCCAAAAACATTCAGTACTTC. Its translation is CASSAQDSSKNIQYF.

The V gene is TRBV3-1 (or the pseudogene TRBV3-2), the J gene TRBJ2-3; weak D call: TRBD2 (6 bases). The ends were cut back, 0 bases at V and 8 bases at J, with 15 bases in the middle. In germline, CDR1 is LGHDT, CDR2 YNNKEL (reference sequence). The CDR3 has 15 residues. This chain's CDR3 is CASSQDLASVGTQYF. CDR3 bases: TGTGCCAGCAGCCAAGACCTGGCTAGCGTAGGTACGCAGTATTTT.

The V call is TRBV19, the J call TRBJ1-2; the D gene is possibly TRBD1 (5 bases). The germline CDR1 and CDR2 sequences are LNHDA and SQIVND (reference sequence). V was pared by 7 bases and J by 4 bases, with 22 bases between. This CDR3 has 16 residues. The DNA of the CDR3 is TGTGCCAGTACTCTACTCAGGGATCCCACCACCTATGGCTACACCTTC. It encodes CASTLLRDPTTYGYTF.

V gene TRBV28 combines with J gene TRBJ2-7; 11 bases align to TRBD2. With 6 bases clipped from V and 0 bases from J, the junction kept 4 bases outside the gene matches. Germline V gene sequence: CDR1 MDHEN, CDR2 SYDVKM. The CDR3 totals 15 residues. The CDR3 loop is CASRTSGSLSYEQYF. CDR3 nucleotides: TGTGCCAGCAGAACTAGCGGGAGTCTCTCCTACGAGCAGTACTTC.

The chain has TRBV5-1 and TRBJ1-4; D unclear. The germline V gene encodes CDR1 SGHRS and CDR2 YFSETQ. V was cut by 2 bases and J by 6 bases, with 14 bases left in between. The CDR3 sequence is 15 residues long. CDR3 protein: CASSFRQALDEKLFF. CDR3 DNA: TGCGCCAGCAGCTTTCGGCAGGCATTGGATGAAAAACTGTTTTTT.

The chain couples TRBV28 to TRBJ1-5, with D tentatively TRBD1 (5 bases). Trimming took off 3 bases at V and 9 bases at J, with 9 bases between the two ends. This CDR3 is 12 amino acids long. Germline-derived CDR1 and CDR2 are MDHEN and SYDVKM. CDR3 protein: CASSFPQGPQHF. In nucleotides, the CDR3 is TGTGCCAGCAGTTTCCCCCAGGGGCCCCAGCATTTT.

The genes are TRBV27 and TRBJ1-1; D gene unclear. CDR3 size: 14 residues. The germline CDR1 and CDR2 sequences are MNHEY and SMNVEV (reference sequence). Trimming shortened V by 3 bases and J by 1 base, and 9 bases separated the two germline ends. The CDR3 DNA reads TGTGCCAGCAGTTTCGGGGTCACGAACACTGAAGCTTTCTTT. Its translation: CASSFGVTNTEAFF.

This chain connects TRBV24-1 to TRBJ2-1; no clear D gene. CDR1 KGHDR and CDR2 SFDVKD come from the germline V gene. The V and J ends lost 3 bases and 6 bases respectively, with 8 bases between them. CDR3 length: 13 amino acids. CDR3 in amino acids: CATSDPPRNEQFF. Written as DNA, the CDR3 is TGTGCCACCAGTGATCCTCCCCGCAATGAGCAGTTCTTC.

The V call is TRBV28, the J call TRBJ1-1, with D hard to call. This CDR3 region has 15 residues. V gave up 6 bases and J gave up 2 bases, with 16 bases separating them. Germline CDR1 is MDHEN and CDR2 is SYDVKM. The CDR3 sequence: CASSRPSAANTEAFF. CDR3 nucleotide sequence: TGTGCCAGCAGCCGACCTTCGGCGGCTAACACTGAAGCTTTCTTT.

The chain combines TRBV29-1 with TRBJ2-5; TRBD2 agrees at 12 bases. Germline V lookup: CDR1 SQVTM, CDR2 ANQGSEA. The length of the CDR3 is 16 residues. With V trimmed by 4 bases and J by 2 bases, 8 bases remained unmatched. Written as DNA, the CDR3 is TGCAGCGTTGTTACTAGCGGGGGGCCGGAACAAGAGACCCAGTACTTC. It yields the protein CSVVTSGGPEQETQYF.

The sample holds a few counts of this clone. This sequence joins TRBV7-2 and TRBJ2-3; 8 positions agree with TRBD2. V was clipped by 3 bases and J by 4 bases; unmatched bases: 3. The germline gives CDR1 SGHTA, CDR2 FQGNSA. CDR3 length equals 14 residues. CDR3 residues: CASSFGLAADTQYF. The CDR3 region has the DNA TGTGCCAGCAGCTTCGGACTAGCAGCAGATACGCAGTATTTT. The variable domain in full, completed from reference TRBV7-2 and TRBJ2-3, reads GAGVSQSPSNKVTEKGKDVELRCDPISGHTALYWYRQSLGQGLEFLIYFQGNSAPDKSGLPSDRFSAERTGGSVSTLTIQRTQQEDSAVYLCASSFGLAADTQYFGPGTRLTVL.

The chain has TRBV28 and TRBJ2-7; 7 bases are a match to TRBD2. CDR1 is MDHEN and CDR2 is SYDVKM in the germline V gene. The CDR3 runs 12 residues. V was pared by 10 bases and J by 8 bases, with 11 bases of the junction left unmatched. CDR3 region: CATGEGSGQQYF. CDR3 nucleotide sequence: TGTGCCACCGGGGAGGGTTCGGGTCAGCAGTACTTC.

The chain uses TRBV5-1 and TRBJ2-5; possibly TRBD2 for D (5 bases). Trimming pared 4 bases from V and 2 bases from J, leaving 18 bases between. CDR1 and CDR2 (germline): SGHRS, YFSETQ. The CDR3 runs 16 residues. The CDR3 DNA reads TGCGCCAGCAGCCGGGGTACGTCAAGCTTTCAAGAGACCCAGTACTTC. Its translation is CASSRGTSSFQETQYF.

In this sample, this clone turned up a few times. The chain combines TRBV6-5 with TRBJ2-5; the D gene is possibly TRBD1 (6 bases). CDR3 size: 14 residues. V gave up 4 bases and J gave up 0 bases, with 9 bases separating them. Per germline, CDR1 MNHEY and CDR2 SVGAGI. The CDR3 sequence is CASSFRGYQETQYF. The CDR3 DNA is TGTGCCAGCAGTTTTAGGGGGTACCAAGAGACCCAGTACTTC.

This clone was found once. The chain recombines TRBV7-9 with TRBJ2-7; the match to TRBD2 covers 11 bases. CDR1 is SEHNR, CDR2 FQNEAQ, per germline (reference sequence). The CDR3 runs 14 residues. J lost 7 bases, V lost 4 bases, and 6 bases had no gene match. The DNA of the CDR3 is TGTGCCAGCAGCTATAGCGGGAGGGCCCGGGAGCAGTACTTC. Translating it yields CASSYSGRAREQYF.

This clone was seen only a few times. The chain is built from TRBV19 and TRBJ2-5; D is ambiguous. There are 14 residues in the CDR3. Germline loops: CDR1 LNHDA, CDR2 SQIVND (reference sequence). The germline V and J ends were trimmed by 4 bases and 0 bases, with 9 bases remaining between them. The CDR3 reads CASSNGRNQETQYF. For the CDR3, the DNA is TGTGCCAGTAGTAATGGCAGGAACCAAGAGACCCAGTACTTC.

J is TRBJ1-5 and V is TRBV29-1, with D unclear. Germline V gene lookup returns CDR1 SQVTM and CDR2 ANQGSEA. V was cut by 4 bases and J by 3 bases, with 7 bases left in between. The CDR3 is 12 residues long. The CDR3: CSVGQYNQPQHF. The CDR3 region has the DNA TGCAGCGTTGGACAATACAATCAGCCCCAGCATTTT. Drawing the rest from reference TRBV29-1 and TRBJ1-5, the complete variable domain is SAVISQKPSRDICQRGTSLTIQCQVDSQVTMMFWYRQQPGQSLTLIATANQGSEATYESGFVIDKFPISRPNLTFSTLTVSNMSPEDSSIYLCSVGQYNQPQHFGDGTRLSIL.

The sample holds one count of this clone. The rearrangement uses TRBV11-2 and TRBJ2-7; tentatively, D is TRBD2 (6 bases). The V end was cut by 5 bases, the J end by 4 bases, with 15 bases between. The CDR3 consists of 14 residues. CDR1 is SGHAT, CDR2 FQNNGV, per germline. CDR3 loop: CASSPGTRRYEQYF. The CDR3 DNA reads TGTGCCAGCAGCCCCGGGACTCGACGTTACGAGCAGTACTTC. Full variable domain (missing parts from reference TRBV11-2 and TRBJ2-7): EAGVAQSPRYKIIEKRQSVAFWCNPISGHATLYWYQQILGQGPKLLIQFQNNGVVDDSQLPKDRFSAERLKGVDSTLKIQPAKLEDSAVYLCASSPGTRRYEQYFGPGTRLTVT.

The chain combines TRBV7-3 with TRBJ2-3; TRBD2 matches 8 bases. V shed 4 bases and J 5 bases; nucleotides not matched to a gene: 5. The CDR3 totals 14 residues. Germline V CDR1 and CDR2: SGHTA, FQGTGA. Here the CDR3 DNA reads TGTGCCAGCAGCTACGGGGGGGCCGGAGATACGCAGTATTTT. Protein: CASSYGGAGDTQYF.

V is TRBV5-1 and J is TRBJ1-1; 10 nucleotides agree with TRBD1. CDR3 length: 13 residues. Looked up from germline, CDR1 is SGHRS and CDR2 is YFSETQ. The ends lost 2 bases at V and 8 bases at J; junction bases unmatched: 3. The chain's CDR3 is CASSFGTGEEAFF. CDR3 bases: TGCGCCAGCAGCTTCGGGACAGGGGAAGAAGCTTTCTTT.

The chain recombines TRBV5-8 with TRBJ2-3; TRBD2 aligns across 7 bases. The germline gives CDR1 SGHTS, CDR2 YDEGEE. V lost 1 base and J lost 1; bases outside the gene matches: 3. This CDR3 has 15 amino acids. The DNA of the CDR3 is TGTGCCAGCAGCTTGCCCCTAGCGGGCACAGATACGCAGTATTTT. It specifies CASSLPLAGTDTQYF.

The chain combines TRBV5-1 with TRBJ2-1; TRBD1 aligns across 10 bases. The CDR3 spans 14 residues. J was trimmed by 9 bases and V by 7 bases; bases with no gene match: 10. Germline V CDR1 and CDR2: SGHRS, YFSETQ. CDR3: CASGAGTGVSEQFF. CDR3 DNA sequence: TGCGCCAGCGGGGCCGGGACAGGGGTTAGTGAGCAGTTCTTC.